What follows are 16 T cell receptor beta chains derived from one specimen sequenced in a study of OX40 agonist ivuxolimab in advanced cancers. Clones were sequenced by immunoSEQ multiplex PCR, and TCRdb holds only the in-frame ones, with some missing. The sample lists 90,000 to 100,000 clones; around 85% were seen once. Sequencing was performed on CD4+ or CD8+ T cells sorted from blood, taken in a trial of the OX40 agonist ivuxolimab. The receptor source for this set is an adult with an advanced solid tumor such as melanoma, head and neck, liver or kidney cancer.

The sample holds a few counts of this clone. The rearrangement uses TRBV18 and TRBJ2-7; no definite D call. The germline gives CDR1 KGHSH, CDR2 LQKENI. Trimming took 2 bases from V and 3 from J, leaving 8 bases between them. This CDR3 region has 13 residues. CDR3 loop: CASSPAPNYEQYF. The CDR3 DNA is TGTGCCAGCTCACCAGCCCCGAACTACGAGCAGTACTTC.

The V and J genes are TRBV7-2 and TRBJ2-7; the match to TRBD2 covers 12 bases. The V and J ends lost 5 bases and 10 bases, in that order; junction bases with no gene match: 15. This CDR3 is built from 16 residues. In germline, CDR1 is SGHTA, CDR2 FQGNSA. The CDR3 reads CASSPGTSGSPVLQYV. DNA for the CDR3: TGTGCCAGCAGCCCGGGGACTAGCGGGTCCCCCGTCCTCCAGTACGTC.

The gene calls are TRBV6-6 and TRBJ1-6; possible D gene TRBD1, 6 bases. Trimming removed 6 bases at V and 8 bases at J, with 14 bases between. The CDR3 spans 14 residues. Germline loops: CDR1 MNHNY, CDR2 SVGAGI (reference sequence). This CDR3 reads CASSQDSLYSPLHF. CDR3 in DNA: TGTGCCAGCAGCCAGGACAGCCTTTATTCACCCCTCCACTTT.

This rearrangement joins TRBV19 to TRBJ2-1; 9 bases fit TRBD2. Germline CDR1 is LNHDA and CDR2 is SQIVND (reference sequence). The trim removed 7 bases at V and 10 bases at J, leaving 26 bases unmatched. This CDR3 comprises 19 residues. The DNA for the CDR3 is TGTGCCAGTACCCCGGTCGCGGGAGGGCAAAGGCATAACCCATCGGAGCAGTTCTTC. Amino acid sequence: CASTPVAGGQRHNPSEQFF.

The chain is built from TRBV6-5 and TRBJ2-3; 9 bases fit TRBD2. CDR1 is MNHEY and CDR2 is SVGAGI in the germline V gene. The V and J ends lost 6 bases and 1 base, in that order; junction bases with no gene match: 5. CDR3 size: 15 residues. In DNA form, the CDR3 reads TGTGCCAGCAGAGGACTAGCGAGGGGCACAGATACGCAGTATTTT. This codes for CASRGLARGTDTQYF.

This chain connects TRBV28 to TRBJ1-2, with 8 nucleotides matching TRBD1. Trimming cost V 2 bases and J 2 bases; bases outside gene matches: 4. The V gene's germline CDR1 is MDHEN and CDR2 SYDVKM. There are 15 residues in the CDR3. The CDR3 spells CASSLTRQGNYGYTF. CDR3 coding DNA: TGTGCCAGCAGTTTAACGAGACAGGGGAACTATGGCTACACCTTC.

The chain couples TRBV21-1 to TRBJ2-5. TRBV21-1 is a pseudogene. This CDR3 is 14 amino acids long. The CDR3 nucleotides read TGTGCCAGCAGCCCCGTAAAGTCCCAAGAGACCCAGTACTTC. It yields the protein CASSPVKSQETQYF.

This clone occurred once. The chain carries TRBV2 and TRBJ2-5; D gene ambiguous. The V end was cut by 3 bases, the J end by 4 bases, with 15 bases between. The CDR3 has 15 residues. Germline CDR1 reads SNHLY; CDR2 reads FYNNEI. In DNA form, the CDR3 reads TGTGCCAGCAGTGAGTCAATGGTCATGCGAGAGACCCAGTACTTC. Protein: CASSESMVMRETQYF.

The chain has TRBV28 and TRBJ2-5, with 9 nucleotides matching TRBD2. CDR1 and CDR2 from the germline V gene are MDHEN and SYDVKM. This CDR3 is built from 13 residues. Germline trimming cut 6 bases from V and 11 bases from J; bases unmatched to any gene: 10. CDR3 loop: CASRGSGSGEQYF. CDR3 sequence (DNA): TGTGCCAGCAGGGGTAGCGGGAGTGGAGAGCAGTACTTC.

This sequence joins TRBV5-4 and TRBJ1-2; TRBD1 agrees at 7 bases. Germline loops: CDR1 SGHNT, CDR2 YYREEE (reference sequence). This CDR3 spans 13 amino acids. V shed 8 bases, J shed 3 bases, and the junction held 7 bases outside the gene matches. The CDR3 loop reads CASGTENYYGYTF. CDR3 nucleotide sequence: TGTGCCAGTGGGACAGAAAATTACTATGGCTACACCTTC.

The chain couples TRBV4-3 to TRBJ1-2; weak D call: TRBD1 (5 bases). Germline loops: CDR1 LGHNA, CDR2 YSLEER. Trimming shortened V by 3 bases and J by 4 bases, and 15 bases separated the two germline ends. The CDR3 length is 15 residues. This CDR3 reads CASSQQTGAAYGYTF. CDR3 DNA: TGCGCCAGCAGCCAGCAAACTGGGGCCGCCTATGGCTACACCTTC.

The chain is built from TRBV11-2 and TRBJ2-3; 15 bases line up with TRBD2. Germline V CDR1 and CDR2: SGHAT, FQNNGV. Losses at the gene ends were 5 bases for V and 9 bases for J; bases not matched to a gene: 18. The CDR3 is 19 residues long. In nucleotides, the CDR3 is TGTGCCAGCAGCCAACCGGGACTAGCGGGAGGAAGAGGGAGGAGGACGCAGTATTTT. This sequence encodes CASSQPGLAGGRGRRTQYF.

The V call is TRBV19, the J call TRBJ1-1; D may be TRBD1 (5 bases). Looked up from germline, CDR1 is LNHDA and CDR2 is SQIVND (reference sequence). V was pared by 1 base and J by 1 base, with 10 bases between. The CDR3 is 15 amino acids. CDR3 sequence reads: CASSIGGTGNTEAFF. The CDR3 DNA reads TGTGCCAGTAGTATAGGAGGGACGGGGAACACTGAAGCTTTCTTT. Looking up the rest from reference TRBV19 and TRBJ1-1 gives the full variable domain: DGGITQSPKYLFRKEGQNVTLSCEQNLNHDAMYWYRQDPGQGLRLIYYSQIVNDFQKGDIAEGYSVSREKKESFPLTVTSAQKNPTAFYLCASSIGGTGNTEAFFGQGTRLTVV.

The J gene is TRBJ2-1, the V gene TRBV7-2; a weak D match, TRBD2 (6 bases). This CDR3 is built from 14 residues. Germline loops: CDR1 SGHTA, CDR2 FQGNSA. Between the trimmed V and J ends, which lost 6 bases and 2 bases, there was a span of 11 bases. CDR3: CASSRRDPYNEQFF. CDR3 bases: TGTGCCAGCAGTCGGCGGGACCCCTACAATGAGCAGTTCTTC.

The gene calls are TRBV18 and TRBJ1-1; tentatively, D is TRBD1 (6 bases). Germline assignment: CDR1 KGHSH and CDR2 LQKENI. The CDR3 covers 15 residues. V was clipped by 4 bases and J by 4 bases, with 16 bases between them. The CDR3 nucleotides are TGTGCCAGCTCACTACAGACAGGTGAGGGCACTGAAGCTTTCTTT. This codes for CASSLQTGEGTEAFF.

The chain is built from TRBV7-2 and TRBJ2-5, with TRBD1 as a possible D gene (6 bases). This CDR3 contains 14 residues. CDR1 and CDR2 from the germline V gene are SGHTA and FQGNSA. V lost 5 bases and J lost 5, with 15 bases in between. The CDR3 loop reads CASSTSQGRETQYF. CDR3 nucleotides: TGTGCCAGCAGCACCTCACAGGGTCGGGAGACCCAGTACTTC.